This TCR beta chain was profiled in a study of molecular identifiers for immune sequencing clone quantification. Trimming took off 0 bases at V and 4 bases at J, with 12 bases between the two ends. Germline CDR1 SQVTM, CDR2 ANQGSEA. The CDR3 is 14 residues long. This clonotype was detected ten times or more. The antigen remains unidentified. TCRdb redid the calling of the PCR reads with MiXCR, one entry per CDR3 protein. Among about 39,000 distinct CDR3 sequences listed, less than 20% were seen once. Study-wide findings and caveats: Barcode sharing among identical TCR molecules could make large clones appear smaller. More than 97% of effector molecules, versus under 1% of naive-cell molecules, belonged to clones above 20 RNA copies.

The sequence was obtained from a human donor in good health. Some libraries in this study had Jurkat cell RNA spiked in. V usage is TRBV29-1 and J usage is TRBJ1-1; D may be TRBD1 (5 bases). The sample taken for sequencing was naive CD8+ T cells from blood, with Jurkat cell RNA spiked in. As for subset: FACS-sorted CD8+CD4-CCR7+CD45RA+ naive T cells. CDR3: CSVEDLDQGTEAFF. The CDR3 DNA is TGCAGCGTTGAAGATCTTGACCAGGGCACTGAAGCTTTCTTT.